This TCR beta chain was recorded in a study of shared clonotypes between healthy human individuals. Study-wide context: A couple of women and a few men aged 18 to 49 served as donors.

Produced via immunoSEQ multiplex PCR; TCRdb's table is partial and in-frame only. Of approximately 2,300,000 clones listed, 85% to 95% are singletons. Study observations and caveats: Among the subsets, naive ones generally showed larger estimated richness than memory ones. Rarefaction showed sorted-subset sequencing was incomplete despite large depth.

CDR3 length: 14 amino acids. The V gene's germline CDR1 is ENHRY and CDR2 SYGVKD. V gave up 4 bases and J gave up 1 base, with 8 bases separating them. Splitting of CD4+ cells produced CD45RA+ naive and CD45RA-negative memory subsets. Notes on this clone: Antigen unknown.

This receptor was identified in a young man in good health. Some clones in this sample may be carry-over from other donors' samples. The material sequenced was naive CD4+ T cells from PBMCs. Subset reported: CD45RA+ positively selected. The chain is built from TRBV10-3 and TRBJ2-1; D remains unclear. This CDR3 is CAISGSLSYNEQFF. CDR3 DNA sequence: TGTGCCATCAGTGGTTCCTTATCCTACAATGAGCAGTTCTTC.